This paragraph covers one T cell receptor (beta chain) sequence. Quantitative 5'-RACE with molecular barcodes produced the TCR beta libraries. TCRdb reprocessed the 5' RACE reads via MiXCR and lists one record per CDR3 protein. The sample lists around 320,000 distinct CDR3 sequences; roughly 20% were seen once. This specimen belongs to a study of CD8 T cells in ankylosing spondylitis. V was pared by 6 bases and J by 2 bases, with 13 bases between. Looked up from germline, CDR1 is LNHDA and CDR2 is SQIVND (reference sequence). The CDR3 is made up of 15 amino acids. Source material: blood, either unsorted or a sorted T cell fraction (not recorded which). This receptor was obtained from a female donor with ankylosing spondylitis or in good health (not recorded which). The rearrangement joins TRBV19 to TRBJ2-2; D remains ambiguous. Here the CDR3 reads CASRPQTDNTGELFF. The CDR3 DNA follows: TGTGCCAGTAGACCACAGACGGATAACACCGGGGAGCTGTTTTTT.